This T cell receptor (beta chain) was captured in a study of blood T cell repertoires in COVID-19. Study background: Both acute and convalescent COVID-19 samples were obtained from the United States, Italy and Spain. T cells, B-cell-depleted T cells, or PBMCs provided the cDNA or gDNA that served as material.

Per the original methods: How many nucleated cells were present was estimated from reference gene primer amplification. Method: immunoSEQ multiplex PCR; TCRdb's copy keeps in-frame clones and lacks some. V, J and clone size are taken as reported in that table, and D and trimming were inferred from the DNA itself. The sample comprises some 250,000 clones, approximately 86% of which are singletons, and more than 2.5% rests with the top ten. V lost 6 bases to trimming and J lost 4 bases; unmatched junction nucleotides: 5. Germline V lookup: CDR1 SGHAT, CDR2 FQDESV (reference sequence). The CDR3 length is 13 residues.

The genes are TRBV11-1 and TRBJ2-7; TRBD1 matches at 8 bases. Sequenced sample: peripheral blood. This TCR came from a young woman who had recovered from COVID-19. CDR3 sequence reads: CASRSQGGYEQYF. CDR3 bases: TGTGCCAGCAGATCACAGGGGGGATACGAGCAGTACTTC.